A selection of T cell receptor beta chains follows, all from one sample in a study of T cell repertoires in cytomegalovirus infection. No antigens are known for them. One entry per CDR3 protein results from TCRdb running MiXCR on the reads. The sample has around 130,000 distinct CDR3 sequences; about 24% are singletons. The sample was PBMCs, sequenced either directly or after in vitro stimulation (not recorded which). The receptors were sampled from a human donor in good health (CMV status not recorded). Some clones in this sample may be carry-over from other donors' samples. CDR3s include the opening cysteine and the closing phenylalanine or tryptophan. D genes are given only for firm matches. Clone size is stated in some rows and not others, as once, few, many or a class when expanded.

j_call,d_call,v_call,clone_size,cdr3_aa,cdr3_nt
TRBJ1-5,TRBD1,TRBV29-1,few,CSVGTGQTQPQHF,TGCAGCGTTGGGACAGGGCAAACTCAGCCCCAGCATTTT
TRBJ2-2,NA,TRBV6-2/TRBV6-3,few,CASSLVDSPNTGELFF,TGTGCCAGCAGTTTAGTTGACAGCCCGAACACCGGGGAGCTGTTTTTT
TRBJ2-5,TRBD2,TRBV5-4,NA,CASRLRLAGGPEETQYF,TGTGCCAGCAGACTACGACTAGCGGGAGGGCCAGAAGAGACCCAGTACTTC
TRBJ1-2,TRBD1,TRBV12-3/TRBV12-4,NA,CASSSRTGNGYTF,TGTGCCAGCAGTTCACGGACAGGGAATGGCTACACCTTC
TRBJ2-1,NA,TRBV20-1,few,CSALTLAEKYNEQFF,TGCAGTGCTCTGACTCTAGCAGAAAAATACAATGAGCAGTTCTTC
TRBJ2-5,NA,TRBV19,NA,CASSIVLGAETQYF,TGTGCCAGTAGTATCGTCCTAGGGGCGGAGACCCAGTACTTC
TRBJ2-7,NA,TRBV6-2/TRBV6-3,NA,CASSLLDGAYEQYF,TGTGCCAGCAGTTTACTAGACGGAGCCTACGAGCAGTACTTC
TRBJ1-1,TRBD1,TRBV27,many,CASRVQGEGTEAFF,TGTGCCAGCAGGGTTCAGGGGGAGGGCACTGAAGCTTTCTTT
TRBJ2-7,NA,TRBV28,once,CASRPSLTYEQYF,TGTGCCAGCAGACCCAGCCTCACGTACGAGCAGTACTTC
TRBJ2-7,TRBD2,TRBV7-2,many,CASSLGLAGGRYEQYF,TGTGCCAGCAGCTTAGGGCTAGCGGGAGGTCGGTACGAGCAGTACTTC
TRBJ2-5,NA,TRBV7-2,many,CASSSRQQQETQYF,TGTGCCAGCAGCTCCCGACAGCAACAAGAGACCCAGTACTTC
TRBJ1-5,NA,TRBV5-4,many,CASSLEGEQPQHF,TGTGCCAGCAGCTTGGAGGGGGAACAGCCCCAGCATTTT
TRBJ2-3,NA,TRBV7-2,many,CASSLVLRDTQYF,TGTGCCAGCAGCTTAGTCCTACGGGATACGCAGTATTTT
TRBJ1-5,NA,TRBV2,NA,CASSGDKGIGQPQHF,TGTGCCAGCAGTGGGGACAAGGGAATCGGTCAGCCCCAGCATTTT
TRBJ2-1,TRBD2,TRBV29-1,NA,CSVVRDGTSENEQFF,TGCAGCGTTGTACGGGACGGGACTAGCGAGAATGAGCAGTTCTTC
TRBJ1-1,NA,TRBV12-3/TRBV12-4,NA,CASSFTAEGTEAFF,TGTGCCAGCAGTTTCACAGCGGAGGGCACTGAAGCTTTCTTT
TRBJ1-1,NA,TRBV12-3/TRBV12-4,NA,CASSWTGANTEAFF,TGTGCCAGCAGTTGGACGGGGGCCAACACTGAAGCTTTCTTT
TRBJ2-7,NA,TRBV20-1,NA,CSARDGLLREQYF,TGCAGTGCTAGAGATGGACTCCTTCGGGAGCAGTACTTC
TRBJ2-1,NA,TRBV11-2,NA,CASSHRASSYNEQFF,TGTGCCAGCAGCCACAGGGCCAGCTCCTACAATGAGCAGTTCTTC
TRBJ1-5,TRBD1,TRBV4-1,NA,CASSQGTGGGSQPQHF,TGCGCCAGCAGCCAAGGGACAGGGGGAGGTAGTCAGCCCCAGCATTTT
TRBJ2-1,NA,TRBV7-2,many,CASSPLVRGSSYNEQFF,TGTGCCAGCAGCCCCCTCGTGAGAGGGAGCTCCTACAATGAGCAGTTCTTC
TRBJ1-4,NA,TRBV29-1,once,CSVVPRPTNEKLFF,TGCAGCGTGGTGCCCAGGCCAACTAATGAAAAACTGTTTTTT
TRBJ2-7,TRBD2,TRBV6-5,NA,CASSLGREGTYEQYF,TGTGCCAGCAGTTTGGGGCGGGAGGGTACCTACGAGCAGTACTTC
TRBJ1-4,TRBD1,TRBV5-3,NA,CASSPRGRGEKLFF,TGTGCCAGCAGCCCCAGGGGGCGAGGTGAAAAACTGTTTTTT
TRBJ2-1,NA,TRBV19,NA,CASSIDLYNEQFF,TGTGCCAGTAGTATAGATCTATACAATGAGCAGTTCTTC
TRBJ1-2,NA,TRBV7-2,many,CASSFDNRDTYGYTF,TGTGCCAGCAGCTTCGACAACCGGGACACCTATGGCTACACCTTC
TRBJ1-1,TRBD1,TRBV24-1,NA,CATSDGLGQGRGEAFF,TGTGCCACCAGTGATGGCCTGGGACAGGGACGCGGAGAAGCTTTCTTT